A single sample is the source of the 11 T cell receptor beta chains below, sequenced in a study of blood T cell repertoires in COVID-19. TCRdb's copy holds only in-frame clones and misses some; the assay was immunoSEQ multiplex PCR. The sample lists about 200,000 clones, about 90% occurring once. The sequenced sample consisted of peripheral blood. These receptors were collected from a man aged 60-69 years with active or convalescent COVID-19.

This chain uses TRBV7-2 with TRBJ2-2; 7 bases are shared with TRBD2. Trimming cost V 5 bases and J 0 bases; bases outside gene matches: 6. Germline CDR1 reads SGHTA; CDR2 reads FQGNSA. The CDR3 has 16 amino acids. The CDR3 protein is CASSPMGLPNTGELFF. As DNA, the CDR3 is TGTGCCAGCAGCCCAATGGGACTACCGAACACCGGGGAGCTGTTTTTT.

Concerning this clone: Other DNA sequences in this sample translate to the same CDR3. This rearrangement joins TRBV5-1 to TRBJ2-5; D may be TRBD1 (6 bases). Germline V gene sequence: CDR1 SGHRS, CDR2 YFSETQ. The ends were cut back, 4 bases at V and 1 base at J, with 8 bases in the middle. The CDR3 is 13 amino acids. Written as DNA, the CDR3 is TGCGCCAGCAGCAGGGACACCCAAGAGACCCAGTACTTC. Protein: CASSRDTQETQYF.

This clone appeared a single time. V is TRBV5-7 and J is TRBJ2-1; TRBD1 matches at 7 bases. TRBV5-7 is filed as an ORF, its function uncertain. The J segment lost 2 bases and the V segment lost 3 bases, leaving 8 bases of the junction unmatched. This CDR3 is built from 16 residues. The CDR3 coding sequence is TGTGCCAGCAGCTGGCAAACAGGGGCCCCCTACAATGAGCAGTTCTTC. It encodes CASSWQTGAPYNEQFF.

This clone was detected only a few times. The chain combines TRBV10-1 with TRBJ2-1; weak D call: TRBD2 (6 bases). With 3 bases removed from V and 3 bases from J, the gap between germline ends came to 18 bases. Germline V CDR1 and CDR2: WNHNN, SYGVQD (reference sequence). This CDR3 is built from 17 residues. This CDR3 is CASSELGLSLNYNEQFF. For the CDR3, the DNA is TGCGCCAGCAGTGAATTGGGACTCTCCTTGAACTACAATGAGCAGTTCTTC.

The chain uses TRBV6-2 or TRBV6-3 and TRBJ1-6; TRBD1 is a possible D gene (6 bases). The V end lost 0 bases, the J end lost 6 bases, and 15 bases lay between the germline ends. Germline CDR1 and CDR2: MNHEY and SVGEGT. This CDR3 comprises 17 residues. The CDR3 DNA sequence: TGTGCCAGCAGTTACTCGGAGACAGGCCCTTTTAATTCACCCCTCCACTTT. This encodes CASSYSETGPFNSPLHF.

In this sample, this clone turned up once. Other DNA variants within this sample encode the same CDR3. The chain joins TRBV11-1 to TRBJ2-2; 8 bases align to TRBD2. This CDR3 has 15 residues. The ends lost 4 bases at V and 4 bases at J; junction bases unmatched: 5. The V gene's germline CDR1 is SGHAT and CDR2 FQDESV (reference sequence). CDR3 loop: CASSSRGGSTGELFF. For the CDR3, the DNA is TGTGCCAGCAGCTCTCGGGGGGGGAGCACCGGGGAGCTGTTTTTT.

Concerning this clone: The same CDR3 arises from other DNA sequences in this sample as well. The chain carries TRBV7-9 and TRBJ1-2; 7 bases agree with TRBD1. The V gene end was trimmed by 4 bases and the J gene end by 2 bases; junction bases not matched to a gene: 1. Germline values: CDR1 SEHNR, CDR2 FQNEAQ (reference sequence). The CDR3 runs 13 residues. The CDR3 nucleotides read TGTGCCAGCAGCTCACAGGGGAACTATGGCTACACCTTC. This encodes CASSSQGNYGYTF.

The rearrangement joins TRBV28 to TRBJ1-2, with 9 bases matching TRBD1. This CDR3 has 17 amino acids. Unmatched junction bases numbered 17, after V lost 4 bases and J lost 8 bases. Per germline, CDR1 MDHEN and CDR2 SYDVKM. CDR3 sequence: CASSSSTGGGVVGGYTF. In DNA, the CDR3 is TGTGCCAGCAGTTCCTCGACAGGGGGTGGGGTGGTCGGCGGCTACACCTTC.

V usage is TRBV5-1 and J usage is TRBJ1-2; 9 bases fit TRBD1. This CDR3 contains 16 residues. Germline V gene data show CDR1 as SGHRS and CDR2 as YFSETQ. With V trimmed by 0 bases and J by 4 bases, 7 bases remained unmatched. Written as DNA, the CDR3 is TGCGCCAGCAGCTTGGACAGGGGGCGCTTAGGCTATGGCTACACCTTC. Protein: CASSLDRGRLGYGYTF.

The rearrangement uses TRBV18 and TRBJ2-1; 8 nucleotides agree with TRBD2. Germline-derived CDR1 and CDR2 are KGHSH and LQKENI. The CDR3 sequence is 15 residues long. The trim removed 3 bases at V and 9 bases at J, leaving 10 bases unmatched. The CDR3 is CASSPGSGGSFEQFF. The CDR3 bases are TGTGCCAGCTCACCGGGCAGCGGGGGAAGTTTTGAGCAGTTCTTC. The full variable domain, with the rest looked up from reference TRBV18 and TRBJ2-1, is NAGVMQNPRHLVRRRGQEARLRCSPMKGHSHVYWYRQLPEEGLKFMVYLQKENIIDESGMPKERFSAEFPKEGPSILRIQQVVRGDSAAYFCASSPGSGGSFEQFFGPGTRLTVL.

The chain joins TRBV12-3 or TRBV12-4 to TRBJ2-7; a possible D gene is TRBD2 (6 bases). This CDR3 region has 12 residues. With 6 bases removed from V and 3 bases from J, the gap between germline ends came to 9 bases. CDR3: CASSRGDYEQYF. CDR3 DNA sequence: TGTGCCAGCAGCCGCGGGGACTACGAGCAGTACTTC.